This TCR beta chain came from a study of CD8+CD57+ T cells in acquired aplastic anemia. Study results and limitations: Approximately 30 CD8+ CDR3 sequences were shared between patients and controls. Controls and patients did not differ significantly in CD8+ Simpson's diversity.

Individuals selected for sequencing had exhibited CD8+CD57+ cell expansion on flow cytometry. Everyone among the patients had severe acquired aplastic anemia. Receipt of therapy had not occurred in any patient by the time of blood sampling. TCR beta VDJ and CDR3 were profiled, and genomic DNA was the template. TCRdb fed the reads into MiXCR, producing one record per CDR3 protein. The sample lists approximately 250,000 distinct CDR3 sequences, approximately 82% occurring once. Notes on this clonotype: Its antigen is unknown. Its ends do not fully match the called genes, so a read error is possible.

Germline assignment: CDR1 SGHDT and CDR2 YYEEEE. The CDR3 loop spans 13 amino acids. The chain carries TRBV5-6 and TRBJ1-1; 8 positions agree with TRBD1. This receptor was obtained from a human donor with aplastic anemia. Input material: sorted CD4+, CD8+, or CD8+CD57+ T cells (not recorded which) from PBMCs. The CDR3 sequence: CASSLDRDTEAFF. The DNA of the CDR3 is TGTGCCAGCAGTTTGGACAGGGACACTGAAGCTTTCTTT.